This T cell receptor beta chain was recovered during a study of patients and donors after allogeneic stem cell transplantation. TCRdb re-derived calls from the RT-PCR reads in MiXCR, one entry per CDR3 protein. The sample contains about a million distinct CDR3 sequences, roughly 17% of which appear only once. This CDR3 contains 18 residues. The V gene end was trimmed by 0 bases and the J gene end by 4 bases; junction bases not matched to a gene: 11. CDR1 and CDR2 from the germline V gene are SGHRS and YFSETQ. V is TRBV5-1 and J is TRBJ2-2; 8 bases map to TRBD2. The sample comprised blood, either unsorted or a sorted T cell fraction (not recorded which). This TCR came from a human donor who was either an allogeneic HSCT recipient or a stem cell or donor lymphocyte infusion donor (not recorded which). It is not recorded whose cells these are; they may come from a transplant donor. This CDR3 is CASSLDPFKAGVTGELFF. In nucleotides, the CDR3 is TGCGCCAGCAGCTTGGACCCTTTTAAAGCGGGAGTCACCGGGGAGCTGTTTTTT. Full variable domain (outside the CDR3, taken from reference TRBV5-1 and TRBJ2-2): KAGVTQTPRYLIKTRGQQVTLSCSPISGHRSVSWYQQTPGQGLQFLFEYFSETQRNKGNFPGRFSGRQFSNSRSEMNVSTLELGDSALYLCASSLDPFKAGVTGELFFGEGSRLTVL.